The next 21 T cell receptor beta chains were all read from a single sample in a study of ipilimumab plus nivolumab after autologous stem cell transplantation. Profiling relied on immunoSEQ multiplex PCR, and the TCRdb table lists in-frame clones only, not all of them. Of tens of thousands of clones in the sample, 70% to 90% are singletons; the top ten hold about 0.97%. The input for sequencing was PBMCs, taken in a trial of ipilimumab plus nivolumab as post-transplant consolidation. The receptors were gathered from a male donor with multiple myeloma.

The V gene is TRBV7-9, the J gene TRBJ2-7, with 8 nucleotides matching TRBD1. J was trimmed by 1 base and V by 3 bases; bases with no gene match: 2. Germline assignment: CDR1 SEHNR and CDR2 FQNEAQ (reference sequence). This CDR3 is 14 amino acids long. CDR3 protein: CASSLGTGSYEQYF. Here the CDR3 DNA reads TGTGCCAGCAGCTTGGGGACAGGTTCCTACGAGCAGTACTTC.

For the CDR3, the DNA is TGCAGCGTGGGTGGAGGGCAGGGCAATCAGCCCCAGCATTTT. It codes for CSVGGGQGNQPQHF. The V call is TRBV29-1, the J call TRBJ1-5; D is ambiguous. The length of the CDR3 is 14 residues. V was shortened by 6 bases and J by 2 bases, with 14 bases between the two germline ends. Germline assignment: CDR1 SQVTM and CDR2 ANQGSEA.

J is TRBJ1-2 and V is TRBV30; no clear D gene. Trimming took 1 base from V and 8 from J, leaving 8 bases between them. CDR1 GTSNPN and CDR2 SVGIG come from the germline V gene (reference sequence). This CDR3 is built from 11 residues. CDR3 amino acids: CAWSEGGGYTF. CDR3 nucleotides: TGTGCCTGGAGTGAGGGTGGCGGCTACACCTTC. Looking up the rest from reference TRBV30 and TRBJ1-2 gives the full variable domain: SQTIHQWPATLVQPVGSPLSLECTVEGTSNPNLYWYRQAAGRGLQLLFYSVGIGQISSEVPQNLSASRPQDRQFILSSKKLLLSDSGFYLCAWSEGGGYTFGSGTRLTVV.

The chain combines TRBV5-1 with TRBJ1-4, with 8 bases that match TRBD1. This CDR3 has 16 residues. V dropped 3 bases and J dropped 2; count of bases not matched to a gene: 6. The germline V gene has CDR1 SGHRS and CDR2 YFSETQ. The CDR3 reads CASSYGQGLTNEKLFF. CDR3 DNA: TGCGCCAGCAGCTACGGACAGGGTTTGACTAATGAAAAACTGTTTTTT.

The genes are TRBV5-1 and TRBJ2-1; no clear D gene. V was cut by 0 bases and J by 0 bases, with 10 bases left in between. CDR1 SGHRS and CDR2 YFSETQ come from the germline V gene. The CDR3 consists of 16 residues. The CDR3 reads CASSLGALSSYNEQFF. DNA for the CDR3: TGCGCCAGCAGCTTGGGGGCCTTAAGCTCCTACAATGAGCAGTTCTTC.

V is TRBV19 and J is TRBJ1-1, with D uncertain. Germline V CDR1 and CDR2: LNHDA, SQIVND (reference sequence). The CDR3 extends over 15 amino acids. Deletions cut 2 bases from V and 2 bases from J, with 12 bases between. This CDR3 reads CASSIRYYLNTEAFF. The CDR3 nucleotides are TGTGCCAGTAGTATAAGGTACTACCTAAACACTGAAGCTTTCTTT.

The gene calls are TRBV4-2 and TRBJ2-3; D remains ambiguous. Germline loops: CDR1 LGHNA, CDR2 YNFKEQ. The V end lost 1 base, the J end lost 6 bases, and 14 bases lay between the germline ends. This CDR3 comprises 15 residues. DNA for the CDR3: TGTGCCAGCAGCCAAGGGCCTCGAGACGGCGATACGCAGTATTTT. It is translated as CASSQGPRDGDTQYF.

The chain has TRBV28 and TRBJ2-7, with no clear D. CDR3 length: 13 residues. Germline lookup yields CDR1 MDHEN and CDR2 SYDVKM. V was clipped by 1 base and J by 4 bases, with 8 bases between them. In nucleotides, the CDR3 is TGTGCCAGCAGTTTATTCTCTCCGTACGAGCAGTACTTC. Protein product: CASSLFSPYEQYF.

The chain couples TRBV5-6 to TRBJ2-7; D ambiguous. V dropped 2 bases and J dropped 1 base, with 4 bases sitting between them. CDR1 SGHDT and CDR2 YYEEEE come from the germline V gene. CDR3 length: 12 residues. CDR3 loop: CASSFNSYEQYF. Written as DNA, the CDR3 is TGTGCCAGCAGCTTCAATTCCTACGAGCAGTACTTC. Based on the CDR3 plus reference TRBV5-6 and TRBJ2-7, the full variable domain is DAGVTQSPTHLIKTRGQQVTLRCSPKSGHDTVSWYQQALGQGPQFIFQYYEEEERQRGNFPDRFSGHQFPNYSSELNVNALLLGDSALYLCASSFNSYEQYFGPGTRLTVT.

The genes are TRBV5-1 and TRBJ1-5; D remains ambiguous. The V end was cut by 0 bases, the J end by 3 bases, with 7 bases between. Germline CDR1 and CDR2: SGHRS and YFSETQ. The CDR3 extends over 14 amino acids. CDR3 in DNA: TGCGCCAGCAGCTTGGACGGCTTCAATCAGCCCCAGCATTTT. Translated: CASSLDGFNQPQHF.

This chain links TRBV19 with TRBJ2-7; 7 bases map to TRBD2. The ends lost 5 bases at V and 4 bases at J; junction bases unmatched: 2. Germline CDR1 LNHDA, CDR2 SQIVND (reference sequence). The CDR3 is 12 amino acids. The CDR3 sequence: CASSGGGYEQYF. The CDR3 DNA follows: TGTGCCAGTAGTGGGGGGGGATACGAGCAGTACTTC.

This clone was observed a few times. This chain uses TRBV9 with TRBJ1-3, with D perhaps TRBD1 (5 bases). Germline V gene data show CDR1 as SGDLS and CDR2 as YYNGEE. V lost 1 base to trimming and J lost 1 base, with 18 bases between them. The CDR3 runs to 18 residues. CDR3 sequence (DNA): TGTGCCAGCAGCGTATCCATTTTTCAGGGTTCGTCTGGAAACACCATATATTTT. This sequence encodes CASSVSIFQGSSGNTIYF. The full variable domain, its missing parts supplied by reference TRBV9 and TRBJ1-3, is DSGVTQTPKHLITATGQRVTLRCSPRSGDLSVYWYQQSLDQGLQFLIQYYNGEERAKGNILERFSAQQFPDLHSELNLSSLELGDSALYFCASSVSIFQGSSGNTIYFGEGSWLTVV.

The gene calls are TRBV6-6 and TRBJ1-4; TRBD1 is a possible D gene (6 bases). Between the trimmed V and J ends, which lost 5 bases and 4 bases, there was a span of 14 bases. Germline V gene lookup returns CDR1 MNHNY and CDR2 SVGAGI (reference sequence). This CDR3 has 15 residues. CDR3 protein: CASSPGQSINEKLFF. In DNA, the CDR3 is TGTGCCAGCAGTCCCGGACAGAGTATTAATGAAAAACTGTTTTTT.

This chain uses TRBV29-1 with TRBJ2-6, with 8 bases identical to TRBD1. Germline V gene data show CDR1 as SQVTM and CDR2 as ANQGSEA. V shed 5 bases, J shed 0 bases, and the junction held 6 bases outside the gene matches. CDR3 length equals 16 residues. CDR3 nucleotide sequence: TGCAGCGTTCGGGCGGACAGGGTCTCTGGGGCCAACGTCCTGACTTTC. Its translation: CSVRADRVSGANVLTF. Supplemented by reference TRBV29-1 and TRBJ2-6, the full variable domain reads SAVISQKPSRDICQRGTSLTIQCQVDSQVTMMFWYRQQPGQSLTLIATANQGSEATYESGFVIDKFPISRPNLTFSTLTVSNMSPEDSSIYLCSVRADRVSGANVLTFGAGSRLTVL.

The genes are TRBV19 and TRBJ1-4, with 8 bases matching TRBD1. Germline V gives CDR1 LNHDA, CDR2 SQIVND (reference sequence). The CDR3 runs 13 residues. V dropped 6 bases and J dropped 8; count of bases not matched to a gene: 5. The CDR3 DNA reads TGTGCCAGTAGGGGGACAGGCAACGAAAAACTGTTTTTT. It translates to CASRGTGNEKLFF.

V is TRBV18 and J is TRBJ1-3; D may be TRBD1 (6 bases). Trimming cost V 3 bases and J 5 bases, with 11 bases left between them. CDR3 length: 14 amino acids. Germline-derived CDR1 and CDR2 are KGHSH and LQKENI. The CDR3: CASSPSQGRNTIYF. In DNA form, the CDR3 reads TGTGCCAGCTCACCGTCACAGGGCAGAAACACCATATATTTT.

The chain has TRBV4-2 and TRBJ1-2; D perhaps matches TRBD1 (5 bases). Germline CDR1 and CDR2: LGHNA and YNFKEQ. The V gene lost 0 bases and the J gene lost 7 bases, with 15 bases spanning the gap. The CDR3 extends over 15 amino acids. CDR3 DNA: TGTGCCAGCAGCCAAGATAGAACAGGTGTGGGTGGCTACACCTTC. Translation: CASSQDRTGVGGYTF.

The rearrangement joins TRBV4-1 to TRBJ2-5, with 7 bases lining up with TRBD2. The germline gives CDR1 MGHRA, CDR2 YSYEKL. This CDR3 contains 13 residues. J lost 6 bases, V lost 5 bases, and 6 bases had no gene match. DNA of the CDR3: TGCGCCAGCAGCATGGGGGGGTTCAAGACCCAGTACTTC. Its protein product is CASSMGGFKTQYF.

The J gene is TRBJ1-2, the V gene TRBV5-5; 7 nucleotides line up with TRBD1. J was trimmed by 1 base and V by 2 bases; bases with no gene match: 2. The V gene's germline CDR1 is SGHKS and CDR2 YYEKEE (reference sequence). CDR3 size: 14 residues. The CDR3 sequence: CASSLQGNNYGYTF. The DNA of the CDR3 is TGTGCCAGCAGCTTACAGGGGAATAACTATGGCTACACCTTC. The whole variable domain, filled in from reference TRBV5-5 and TRBJ1-2, reads DAGVTQSPTHLIKTRGQQVTLRCSPISGHKSVSWYQQVLGQGPQFIFQYYEKEERGRGNFPDRFSARQFPNYSSELNVNALLLGDSALYLCASSLQGNNYGYTFGSGTRLTVV.

This chain connects TRBV9 to TRBJ2-3; TRBD2 matches 13 bases. In germline, CDR1 is SGDLS, CDR2 YYNGEE. The ends lost 4 bases at V and 2 bases at J; junction bases unmatched: 4. This CDR3 has 16 residues. The CDR3 is CASSSGLAGTTDTQYF. The CDR3 DNA reads as TGTGCCAGCAGCTCGGGACTAGCGGGGACCACAGATACGCAGTATTTT. Drawing the rest from reference TRBV9 and TRBJ2-3, the complete variable domain is DSGVTQTPKHLITATGQRVTLRCSPRSGDLSVYWYQQSLDQGLQFLIQYYNGEERAKGNILERFSAQQFPDLHSELNLSSLELGDSALYFCASSSGLAGTTDTQYFGPGTRLTVL.

This clone was picked up one time. Here the CDR3 reads CASSSPLPFYEQYF. Written as DNA, the CDR3 is TGTGCCAGCAGCTCCCCACTACCTTTTTACGAGCAGTACTTC. V is TRBV7-2 and J is TRBJ2-7; D gene ambiguous. The V and J ends lost 4 bases and 4 bases respectively, with 14 bases between them. There are 14 residues in the CDR3. Looked up from germline, CDR1 is SGHTA and CDR2 is FQGNSA. Looking up the rest from reference TRBV7-2 and TRBJ2-7 gives the full variable domain: GAGVSQSPSNKVTEKGKDVELRCDPISGHTALYWYRQSLGQGLEFLIYFQGNSAPDKSGLPSDRFSAERTGGSVSTLTIQRTQQEDSAVYLCASSSPLPFYEQYFGPGTRLTVT.